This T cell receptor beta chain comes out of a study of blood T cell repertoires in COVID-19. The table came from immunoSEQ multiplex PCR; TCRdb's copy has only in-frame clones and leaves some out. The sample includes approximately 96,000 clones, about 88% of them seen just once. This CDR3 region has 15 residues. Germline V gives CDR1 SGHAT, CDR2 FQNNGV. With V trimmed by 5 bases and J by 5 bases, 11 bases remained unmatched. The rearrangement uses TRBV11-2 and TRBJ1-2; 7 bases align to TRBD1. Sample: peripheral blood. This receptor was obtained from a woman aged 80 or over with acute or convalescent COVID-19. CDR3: CASSLQGTVLYGYTF. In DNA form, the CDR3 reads TGTGCCAGCAGCCTACAAGGGACAGTACTATATGGCTACACCTTC. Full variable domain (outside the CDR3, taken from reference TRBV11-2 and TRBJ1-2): EAGVAQSPRYKIIEKRQSVAFWCNPISGHATLYWYQQILGQGPKLLIQFQNNGVVDDSQLPKDRFSAERLKGVDSTLKIQPAKLEDSAVYLCASSLQGTVLYGYTFGSGTRLTVV.